These T cell receptor beta chains were read from a single sample in a study of early T cells in non-severe SARS-CoV-2 infection. TCRdb itself ran the 5' RACE reads through MiXCR, one entry per CDR3 protein. The sample comprises roughly 99,000 distinct CDR3 sequences, 11% of which are singletons, and around 8% rests with the top ten. Sequencing used whole blood. Receptors originate from an adult who was a healthcare worker with PCR-confirmed SARS-CoV-2 infection or an uninfected control (not recorded which). CDR3s include the opening cysteine and the closing phenylalanine or tryptophan.

CDR3 protein	V gene
CASSAPKGMNTEAFF	TRBV5-4
CASSLTELADEQFF	TRBV7-9
CASSLSVQGAVGYTF	TRBV27
CASSPGWSGTYGYTF	TRBV7-2
CASSRPTGMSQPQHF	TRBV6-2/TRBV6-3
CASSLGTSPDTQYF	TRBV7-3
CASSINSGGSTDTQYF	TRBV7-2
CASSLTAGYEQYF	TRBV13
CASSPAGPPVSLYTGELFF	TRBV28
CASSLSGAMGEKLFF	TRBV12-3/TRBV12-4
CASSQRAGQPQHF	TRBV7-9
CAISESRDTQYF	TRBV10-3
CASTGGQDGYTDTQYF	TRBV12-3/TRBV12-4
CSVHSDSPDGELFF	TRBV29-1
CASSLAPSGEQYF	TRBV11-1
CATSDSKTTSFEQFF	TRBV24-1
CASSLGHKQETQYF	TRBV5-1
CASSTGTDPYEQYF	TRBV5-4
CASSLRGQRDGTDTQYF	TRBV5-4
CASNQGGGKLRDIQYF	TRBV14
CASSFITENIQYF	TRBV7-9
CAGTGGGFDEQFF	TRBV2
CASSVDWDTEAFF	TRBV9
CASRRDSSYEQYF	TRBV6-2/TRBV6-3
CASRNGKTGGREQYF	TRBV6-1
CASSLAFGVEQYF	TRBV7-7
CASSYVSGELFF	TRBV6-5
CASSEGYRADEKLFF	TRBV25-1
CSASRGSANNQPQHF	TRBV20-1
CSAGTTSGNYNELFF	TRBV20-1
CASSFQGLSETQYF	TRBV28
CSVRTSGGYEQYF	TRBV29-1
CASRGPSGSVYEQYF	TRBV7-2
CSAARAYGSNEQFF	TRBV20-1
CASSQDGSRYQPQHF	TRBV3-1
CASSVDGELFF	TRBV9
CAVHRGGPTFF	TRBV6-2/TRBV6-3
CASSSLGGANVLTF	TRBV12-3/TRBV12-4
CASSLGTENTEAYF	TRBV11-2
CASSYGTAQETQYF	TRBV6-2/TRBV6-3
CASSPQLEAFF	TRBV7-2
CASSPGQTNTGELFF	TRBV7-9
CAWSVQGTTNEKLFF	TRBV30
CASSLSLGLATKTQYF	TRBV27